One sample yielded the 20 T cell receptor beta chains listed below, sequenced in a study of cytomegalovirus exposure and HLA in healthy donors. The PCR contained 60 Vbeta and 13 Jbeta primers. Clones were sequenced by immunoSEQ multiplex PCR, and TCRdb holds only the in-frame ones, with some missing. The sample has 130,000 or so clones, around 75% seen once. The sample was PBMCs. The receptors derive from a man aged 25-45 years in good health and CMV-seronegative.

This clone turned up a few times. The chain combines TRBV28 with TRBJ2-7, with D tentatively TRBD1 (5 bases). Germline-derived CDR1 and CDR2 are MDHEN and SYDVKM. The CDR3 spans 15 residues. V was clipped by 5 bases and J by 2 bases, with 16 bases between them. CDR3 amino acids: CASSPLEAGPYEQYF. The CDR3 nucleotides read TGTGCCAGCAGTCCCCTCGAGGCAGGGCCCTACGAGCAGTACTTC.

The chain couples TRBV5-6 to TRBJ1-2; TRBD1 matches at 8 bases. The V gene end was trimmed by 4 bases and the J gene end by 4 bases; junction bases not matched to a gene: 9. The CDR3 runs to 15 residues. From germline, CDR1 is SGHDT and CDR2 YYEEEE. The CDR3 region is CASSPRTGKSYGYTF. CDR3 DNA sequence: TGTGCCAGCAGCCCCAGGACAGGGAAAAGCTATGGCTACACCTTC. The full variable domain, its missing parts supplied by reference TRBV5-6 and TRBJ1-2, is DAGVTQSPTHLIKTRGQQVTLRCSPKSGHDTVSWYQQALGQGPQFIFQYYEEEERQRGNFPDRFSGHQFPNYSSELNVNALLLGDSALYLCASSPRTGKSYGYTFGSGTRLTVV.

The chain links TRBV7-9 to TRBJ1-4; maybe TRBD1 (5 bases). Trimming left V 5 bases short and J 5 bases short, with 15 bases between. The CDR3 runs to 15 residues. Germline CDR1 SEHNR, CDR2 FQNEAQ (reference sequence). The CDR3 is CASSPSQVLNEKLFF. In DNA, the CDR3 is TGTGCCAGCAGCCCCTCACAGGTTTTAAATGAAAAACTGTTTTTT.

The J gene is TRBJ1-4, the V gene TRBV19; unclear D gene. From germline, CDR1 is LNHDA and CDR2 SQIVND (reference sequence). V lost 5 bases and J lost 3, with 4 bases in between. The CDR3 contains 12 residues. The CDR3 spells CASSRSNEKLFF. The CDR3 coding sequence is TGTGCCAGTAGTCGGTCTAATGAAAAACTGTTTTTT.

The chain employs TRBV27 and TRBJ1-2, with 8 bases fitting TRBD1. The CDR3 has 14 residues. Germline V gene lookup returns CDR1 MNHEY and CDR2 SMNVEV (reference sequence). Losses at the gene ends were 3 bases for V and 2 bases for J; bases not matched to a gene: 2. In DNA form, the CDR3 reads TGTGCCAGCAGTTTTCACAGGGGGAACTATGGCTACACCTTC. Translated, it gives CASSFHRGNYGYTF.

J is TRBJ1-2 and V is TRBV5-1; 8 bases fit TRBD1. The V gene's germline CDR1 is SGHRS and CDR2 YFSETQ. Trimming removed 4 bases from V and 7 bases from J; junction bases left unmatched: 9. The CDR3 covers 14 residues. The CDR3 coding sequence is TGCGCCAGCAGCCAGGACAGGGACCGGGGTGGCTACACCTTC. This encodes CASSQDRDRGGYTF.

This chain links TRBV11-2 with TRBJ2-7; TRBD1 aligns across 8 bases. In germline, CDR1 is SGHAT, CDR2 FQNNGV. The V and J ends lost 3 bases and 7 bases, in that order; junction bases with no gene match: 11. The CDR3 sequence is 15 residues long. CDR3: CASSFGARGQEEQYF. CDR3 nucleotide sequence: TGTGCCAGCAGCTTTGGGGCCAGGGGGCAGGAGGAGCAGTACTTC. The full variable domain, rest sourced from reference TRBV11-2 and TRBJ2-7, is EAGVAQSPRYKIIEKRQSVAFWCNPISGHATLYWYQQILGQGPKLLIQFQNNGVVDDSQLPKDRFSAERLKGVDSTLKIQPAKLEDSAVYLCASSFGARGQEEQYFGPGTRLTVT.

V usage is TRBV9 and J usage is TRBJ1-1; 7 nucleotides match TRBD1. The CDR3 runs to 14 residues. With 0 bases clipped from V and 8 bases from J, the junction kept 7 bases outside the gene matches. Germline V gene lookup returns CDR1 SGDLS and CDR2 YYNGEE. CDR3 residues: CASSVGASTGEAFF. CDR3 DNA sequence: TGTGCCAGCAGCGTAGGAGCTTCGACAGGGGAAGCTTTCTTT.

J is TRBJ1-2 and V is TRBV28; unclear D gene. V lost 3 bases to trimming and J lost 8 bases, with 16 bases between them. CDR3 length: 14 residues. Germline CDR1 and CDR2: MDHEN and SYDVKM. This CDR3 is CASSFVGGKAGYTF. CDR3 nucleotides: TGTGCCAGCAGTTTCGTGGGAGGAAAGGCGGGCTACACCTTC.

The chain has TRBV4-3 and TRBJ2-2, with a weak D call TRBD1 (5 bases). The V gene lost 3 bases and the J gene lost 5 bases, with 10 bases spanning the gap. The CDR3 contains 14 residues. Germline CDR1 LGHNA, CDR2 YSLEER. CDR3 region: CASSQGPRTGELFF. CDR3 nucleotides: TGCGCCAGCAGCCAGGGGCCTAGGACCGGGGAGCTGTTTTTT.

Here the CDR3 reads CATSRAGGGGNTIYF. In DNA, the CDR3 is TGTGCCACCAGCAGAGCGGGGGGCGGTGGAAACACCATATATTTT. The rearrangement joins TRBV15 to TRBJ1-3; D is perhaps TRBD1 (6 bases). Trimming cost V 1 base and J 3 bases, with 10 bases left between them. The CDR3 sequence is 15 residues long. Germline V CDR1 and CDR2: LNHNV, YYDKDF (reference sequence).

V usage is TRBV7-6 and J usage is TRBJ1-4; the match to TRBD1 covers 12 bases. V lost 1 base to trimming and J lost 10 bases; unmatched junction nucleotides: 10. The germline gives CDR1 SGHVS, CDR2 FNYEAQ. This CDR3 has 17 residues. The CDR3 DNA reads as TGTGCCAGCAGCTTAGAGGGACAGGGGGCTAAGATCGGAAAACTGTTTTTT. The encoded protein is CASSLEGQGAKIGKLFF.

The table lists this clone with a few counts. V gene TRBV2 combines with J gene TRBJ1-5; 10 bases agree with TRBD1. The junction had 1 base not matched to a gene; V was cut back by 3 bases and J by 2 bases. Germline values: CDR1 SNHLY, CDR2 FYNNEI. This CDR3 is built from 15 residues. The CDR3, as DNA: TGTGCCAGCAGTGACGGGACAGGGGGCAATCAGCCCCAGCATTTT. This codes for CASSDGTGGNQPQHF.

On this clone itself: The junction and the germline gene differ at one end; a read error may be behind it. The J gene is TRBJ2-7, the V gene TRBV5-1; D call uncertain. In germline, CDR1 is SGHRS, CDR2 YFSETQ. The CDR3 is 13 amino acids. CDR3 sequence (DNA): TGCGCCAGCAGCTCAAGAGGCTCCAACGAGCAGTACTTC. Amino acids: CASSSRGSNEQYF. The full variable domain, rest sourced from reference TRBV5-1 and TRBJ2-7, is KAGVTQTPRYLIKTRGQQVTLSCSPISGHRSVSWYQQTPGQGLQFLFEYFSETQRNKGNFPGRFSGRQFSNSRSEMNVSTLELGDSALYLCASSSRGSNEQYFGPGTRLTVT.

This rearrangement joins TRBV5-1 to TRBJ1-1; no clear D gene. Germline loops: CDR1 SGHRS, CDR2 YFSETQ. The CDR3 sequence is 14 residues long. The V end was cut by 2 bases, the J end by 3 bases, with 11 bases between. CDR3 sequence: CASSFAARDTEAFF. DNA for the CDR3: TGCGCCAGCAGCTTTGCCGCGAGGGACACTGAAGCTTTCTTT.

The J gene is TRBJ2-7, the V gene TRBV19, with 8 positions matching TRBD2. The CDR3 is made up of 14 amino acids. The germline CDR1 and CDR2 sequences are LNHDA and SQIVND (reference sequence). Trimming removed 5 bases from V and 2 bases from J; junction bases left unmatched: 5. The CDR3: CASSLAGGPYEQYF. CDR3 DNA: TGTGCCAGTAGTCTGGCGGGGGGACCCTACGAGCAGTACTTC.

This chain joins TRBV6-1 and TRBJ1-5, with 8 positions matching TRBD1. Germline CDR1 reads MNHNS; CDR2 reads SASEGT. The junction had 9 bases not matched to a gene; V was cut back by 4 bases and J by 4 bases. CDR3 length equals 16 residues. CDR3 protein: CASSAYWTGRNQPQHF. The CDR3 nucleotides are TGTGCCAGCAGTGCTTACTGGACAGGGAGAAATCAGCCCCAGCATTTT.

The CDR3 protein is CASNTIATSNSPLHF. As DNA, the CDR3 is TGTGCCAGCAATACCATTGCCACATCTAATTCACCCCTCCACTTT. The J gene is TRBJ1-6, the V gene TRBV28, with D hard to call. In germline, CDR1 is MDHEN, CDR2 SYDVKM. The CDR3 runs to 15 residues. The V end was cut by 7 bases, the J end by 6 bases, with 16 bases between.

V gene TRBV2 combines with J gene TRBJ1-2; D gene unclear. Looked up from germline, CDR1 is SNHLY and CDR2 is FYNNEI. Between the trimmed V and J ends, which lost 4 bases and 8 bases, there was a span of 14 bases. The CDR3 consists of 13 residues. The CDR3 bases are TGTGCCAGCAGTGTAGATCCGGAGGTGGGCTACACCTTC. Translating it yields CASSVDPEVGYTF.

This rearrangement joins TRBV5-1 to TRBJ2-5; perhaps TRBD2 as D (5 bases). This CDR3 is 17 amino acids long. The germline V gene has CDR1 SGHRS and CDR2 YFSETQ. V was clipped by 4 bases and J by 2 bases, with 21 bases between them. The CDR3 DNA follows: TGCGCCAGCAGCCAACGGAGGCCGCAACCCCTTCAAGAGACCCAGTACTTC. This gives the protein CASSQRRPQPLQETQYF.